These 21 T cell receptor beta chains were sequenced from one sample in a study of T cell repertoires in cytomegalovirus infection. TCRdb ran MiXCR on the reads and lists one entry per CDR3 protein. The table lists about 76,000 distinct CDR3 sequences, more than 3.5% of them singletons, with approximately 4.3% in the top ten. The source material was PBMCs. These receptor sequences come from a human donor in good health (CMV status not recorded). Some clones in this sample may be carry-over from other donors' samples.

In its sample, this clonotype was seen many times. V and J are TRBV12-3 or TRBV12-4 and TRBJ2-1; no definite D call. The CDR3 sequence is 16 residues long. V dropped 6 bases and J dropped 7 bases, with 22 bases sitting between them. Written as DNA, the CDR3 is TGTGCCAGCAGCTCCCTCTCTTGGGCTCGTCAGAATGAGCAGTTCTTC. Residues: CASSSLSWARQNEQFF.

This clonotype was detected ten times or more. The chain couples TRBV7-2 to TRBJ2-5; TRBD1 agrees at 8 bases. CDR3 length: 15 amino acids. Germline values: CDR1 SGHTA, CDR2 FQGNSA. Trimming took 5 bases from V and 1 from J; bases not matched to a gene: 6. In DNA, the CDR3 is TGTGCCAGCAGCCCAGGGGGCCCCGCCCAAGAGACCCAGTACTTC. It yields the protein CASSPGGPAQETQYF.

Many counts were recorded for this clonotype. The V call is TRBV12-3 or TRBV12-4, the J call TRBJ1-1, with 8 bases lining up with TRBD1. The ends lost 5 bases at V and 4 bases at J; junction bases unmatched: 15. The CDR3 consists of 17 residues. Here the CDR3 DNA reads TGTGCCAGCAGTGGCCACAGGGGGATCTTTGGTGCCACTGAAGCTTTCTTT. It translates to CASSGHRGIFGATEAFF.

This clonotype was seen at least ten times. The chain links TRBV20-1 to TRBJ1-1; a weak D match, TRBD1 (6 bases). Germline CDR1 and CDR2: DFQATT and SNEGSKA (reference sequence). The germline V and J ends were trimmed by 1 base and 5 bases, with 17 bases remaining between them. The CDR3 is 15 amino acids. The CDR3 nucleotides are TGCAGTGCTAGAGGACAGGCGATGGGGAGGACTGAAGCTTTCTTT. Translated, it gives CSARGQAMGRTEAFF.

This clonotype was found many times. The chain recombines TRBV11-2 with TRBJ2-6, with D uncertain. This CDR3 has 16 amino acids. Germline assignment: CDR1 SGHAT and CDR2 FQNNGV. V lost 3 bases and J 1 base, leaving 10 bases between the germline ends. The CDR3 loop reads CASSLNTGSGANVLTF. The CDR3 nucleotides are TGTGCCAGCAGCTTGAATACTGGTTCTGGGGCCAACGTCCTGACTTTC.

This clonotype was recorded many times. CDR3 sequence: CASSLRTGQETQYF. The CDR3 DNA follows: TGTGCCAGCAGCTTAAGGACGGGACAAGAGACCCAGTACTTC. The genes are TRBV7-2 and TRBJ2-5, with D possibly being TRBD2 (5 bases). Germline-derived CDR1 and CDR2 are SGHTA and FQGNSA. This CDR3 has 14 amino acids. With 2 bases removed from V and 2 bases from J, the gap between germline ends came to 9 bases.

V and J are TRBV7-2 and TRBJ2-1, with a tentative D call TRBD2 (6 bases). Trimming left V 0 bases short and J 6 bases short, with 15 bases between. The germline V gene has CDR1 SGHTA and CDR2 FQGNSA. The CDR3 length is 16 residues. DNA of the CDR3: TGTGCCAGCAGCTTAGCAGGGGAGGTGGGACCCAATGAGCAGTTCTTC. Translation gives CASSLAGEVGPNEQFF.

Ten or more counts support this clonotype. This sequence joins TRBV12-3 or TRBV12-4 and TRBJ1-1; TRBD1 aligns across 8 bases. The CDR3 has 15 residues. The V and J ends lost 6 bases and 5 bases, in that order; junction bases with no gene match: 11. CDR3 loop: CASSQNQGAGTEAFF. Here the CDR3 DNA reads TGTGCCAGCAGCCAAAACCAGGGGGCAGGAACTGAAGCTTTCTTT.

This clonotype showed up many times. The V and J genes are TRBV6-2 or TRBV6-3 and TRBJ2-1; 11 nucleotides align to TRBD2. V was clipped by 5 bases and J by 7 bases; unmatched bases: 10. The CDR3 is 16 amino acids. Germline V CDR1 and CDR2: MNHEY, SVGEGT. The CDR3 DNA reads TGTGCCAGCAGTCCCCTCGTAGCGGGGGGGAGGAATGAGCAGTTCTTC. Amino acid sequence: CASSPLVAGGRNEQFF.

This clonotype was seen at least ten times. This chain joins TRBV19 and TRBJ1-5; 7 bases align to TRBD1. Germline V CDR1 and CDR2: LNHDA, SQIVND (reference sequence). CDR3 length: 17 amino acids. V lost 2 bases to trimming and J lost 4 bases; unmatched junction nucleotides: 11. The CDR3 spells CASSISLSQGGNQPQHF. The CDR3 DNA reads as TGTGCCAGTAGTATATCCCTGTCGCAGGGGGGAAATCAGCCCCAGCATTTT.

This clonotype was picked up many times. The chain has TRBV7-2 and TRBJ2-1, with 8 bases fitting TRBD2. Germline lookup yields CDR1 SGHTA and CDR2 FQGNSA. This CDR3 region has 18 residues. Germline trimming cut 5 bases from V and 0 bases from J; bases unmatched to any gene: 12. CDR3: CASSAPKRGWSSYNEQFF. CDR3 DNA sequence: TGTGCCAGCAGCGCTCCAAAGCGGGGGTGGAGCTCCTACAATGAGCAGTTCTTC.

This clonotype occurred many times. The chain is built from TRBV28 and TRBJ2-1; possibly TRBD1 for D (5 bases). The CDR3 sequence is 15 residues long. V was shortened by 6 bases and J by 6 bases, with 18 bases between the two germline ends. CDR1 MDHEN and CDR2 SYDVKM come from the germline V gene. This CDR3 is CASRSAAQGFNEQFF. CDR3 in DNA: TGTGCCAGCAGGTCCGCGGCCCAGGGTTTCAATGAGCAGTTCTTC. Variable domain in full (rest from reference TRBV28 and TRBJ2-1): DVKVTQSSRYLVKRTGEKVFLECVQDMDHENMFWYRQDPGLGLRLIYFSYDVKMKEKGDIPEGYSVSREKKERFSLILESASTNQTSMYLCASRSAAQGFNEQFFGPGTRLTVL.

Ten or more counts support this clonotype. The chain uses TRBV9 and TRBJ1-5; the D is unclear. Germline CDR1 and CDR2: SGDLS and YYNGEE. V dropped 3 bases and J dropped 1 base, with 5 bases sitting between them. CDR3 size: 13 residues. The CDR3 reads CASSEGSNQPQHF. CDR3 nucleotide sequence: TGTGCCAGCAGCGAAGGGAGCAATCAGCCCCAGCATTTT.

This clonotype was seen ten or more times. This chain connects TRBV7-9 to TRBJ1-1; 12 nucleotides agree with TRBD1. Germline V gives CDR1 SEHNR, CDR2 FQNEAQ (reference sequence). The CDR3 length is 17 residues. Unmatched junction bases numbered 7, after V lost 0 bases and J lost 5 bases. The CDR3 loop reads CASSLAKGQGAQTEAFF. CDR3 coding DNA: TGTGCCAGCAGCTTAGCGAAGGGACAGGGGGCACAGACTGAAGCTTTCTTT. Full variable domain (missing parts from reference TRBV7-9 and TRBJ1-1): DTGVSQNPRHKITKRGQNVTFRCDPISEHNRLYWYRQTLGQGPEFLTYFQNEAQLEKSRLLSDRFSAERPKGSFSTLEIQRTEQGDSAMYLCASSLAKGQGAQTEAFFGQGTRLTVV.

This clonotype appeared many times. The CDR3 DNA follows: TGTGCCAGCAGCAGGCCCGAAATTATGAACACTGAAGCTTTCTTT. The encoded protein is CASSRPEIMNTEAFF. This chain links TRBV7-2 with TRBJ1-1; D unresolved. Trimming stripped 5 bases from V and 0 bases from J, with 13 bases between. Germline V gene sequence: CDR1 SGHTA, CDR2 FQGNSA. The CDR3 is 15 amino acids.

This clonotype was seen ten or more times. The chain is built from TRBV5-1 and TRBJ2-1, with D perhaps TRBD1 (5 bases). This CDR3 comprises 16 residues. V was clipped by 0 bases and J by 4 bases, with 14 bases between them. CDR1 SGHRS and CDR2 YFSETQ come from the germline V gene. CDR3: CASSLANSRGYNEQFF. The CDR3 nucleotides are TGCGCCAGCAGCTTGGCCAATAGTAGGGGTTACAATGAGCAGTTCTTC. Full variable domain (rest looked up from reference TRBV5-1 and TRBJ2-1): KAGVTQTPRYLIKTRGQQVTLSCSPISGHRSVSWYQQTPGQGLQFLFEYFSETQRNKGNFPGRFSGRQFSNSRSEMNVSTLELGDSALYLCASSLANSRGYNEQFFGPGTRLTVL.

This clonotype was recorded many times. V usage is TRBV5-4 and J usage is TRBJ2-5, with TRBD2 matching over 8 bases. Germline assignment: CDR1 SGHNT and CDR2 YYREEE (reference sequence). The CDR3 is made up of 15 amino acids. V shed 2 bases, J shed 2 bases, and the junction held 5 bases outside the gene matches. CDR3 coding DNA: TGTGCCAGCAGCTTCGGGGGGGCGATACAAGAGACCCAGTACTTC. This codes for CASSFGGAIQETQYF.

The sample holds many counts of this clonotype. This rearrangement joins TRBV29-1 to TRBJ2-7, with 7 nucleotides matching TRBD2. This CDR3 spans 13 amino acids. The V segment lost 4 bases and the J segment 3 bases; nucleotides outside the gene matches: 6. Germline loops: CDR1 SQVTM, CDR2 ANQGSEA. The CDR3 is CSVGGGESYEQYF. DNA of the CDR3: TGCAGCGTTGGTGGGGGGGAAAGCTACGAGCAGTACTTC.

This clonotype has at least ten counts. The V gene is TRBV20-1, the J gene TRBJ2-7, with D tentatively TRBD2 (6 bases). The germline V gene has CDR1 DFQATT and CDR2 SNEGSKA (reference sequence). The CDR3 extends over 15 amino acids. Trimming pared 6 bases from V and 0 bases from J, leaving 18 bases between. The CDR3 sequence is CSAYQPGLGSYEQYF. DNA for the CDR3: TGCAGTGCGTATCAGCCGGGACTGGGCTCCTACGAGCAGTACTTC.

The rearrangement links TRBV28 to TRBJ2-4; tentatively, D is TRBD1 (5 bases). CDR1 MDHEN and CDR2 SYDVKM come from the germline V gene. The V end was cut by 2 bases, the J end by 6 bases, with 5 bases between. The CDR3 loop spans 12 amino acids. The CDR3: CASSLGANIQYF. CDR3 in DNA: TGTGCCAGCAGTTTAGGGGCAAACATTCAGTACTTC.

This clonotype was seen repeatedly, ten times or more. This chain joins TRBV19 and TRBJ2-3, with TRBD2 identical over 11 bases. The CDR3 extends over 16 amino acids. Trimming cost V 5 bases and J 6 bases; bases outside gene matches: 10. Germline V gene data show CDR1 as LNHDA and CDR2 as SQIVND (reference sequence). CDR3: CASSSFSGGASDTQYF. Written as DNA, the CDR3 is TGTGCCAGTAGTTCGTTTAGCGGGGGGGCCTCCGATACGCAGTATTTT.